This entry lists 3 T cell receptor beta chains sequenced from one sample in a study of human T cells and chemical hapten exposure. TCRdb re-derived calls from the RACE reads in MiXCR, one entry per CDR3 protein. The data contain 300,000 to 350,000 distinct CDR3 sequences, about 7% of them singletons. The time point here: patch test 1, 2 weeks after DPC sensitization. Specified treatment: therapeutic diphenylcyclopropenone sensitization with weekly scalp DPC. Sample: whole blood, taken in connection with sensitization to the hapten diphenylcyclopropenone (DPC). Receptor source: a woman aged 18-30 years with alopecia areata. Some clones in this sample may be carry-over from other donors' samples.

In its sample, this clonotype was seen many times. CDR3 DNA sequence: TGTGCCAGCAGTACTCCGGTGGGACTCTCCTACAATGAGCAGTTCTTC. This translates into CASSTPVGLSYNEQFF. This chain connects TRBV6-2 or TRBV6-3 to TRBJ2-1; weak D call: TRBD2 (6 bases). CDR1 is MNHEY, CDR2 SVGEGT, per germline. The CDR3 consists of 16 residues. Trimming removed 5 bases from V and 0 bases from J, with 14 bases in between.

The rearrangement links TRBV7-9 to TRBJ1-3; 7 bases are shared with TRBD1. The CDR3 extends over 21 amino acids. Trimming took 5 bases from V and 0 from J; bases not matched to a gene: 22. Germline CDR1 SEHNR, CDR2 FQNEAQ (reference sequence). CDR3 nucleotide sequence: TGTGCCAGCAGCCTTAGTCCGGTGAAGGGGGCCCACTCCCTCTCTGGAAACACCATATATTTT. This gives the protein CASSLSPVKGAHSLSGNTIYF. The whole variable domain, filled in from reference TRBV7-9 and TRBJ1-3, reads DTGVSQNPRHKITKRGQNVTFRCDPISEHNRLYWYRQTLGQGPEFLTYFQNEAQLEKSRLLSDRFSAERPKGSFSTLEIQRTEQGDSAMYLCASSLSPVKGAHSLSGNTIYFGEGSWLTVV.

The J gene is TRBJ2-1, the V gene TRBV20-1, with TRBD2 matching over 8 bases. CDR3 length: 12 amino acids. Germline lookup yields CDR1 DFQATT and CDR2 SNEGSKA (reference sequence). V lost 6 bases, J lost 8 bases, and 6 bases stayed unmatched. CDR3 nucleotide sequence: TGCAGTGCCGTAGCGGGGTTAGATGAGCAGTTCTTC. The encoded protein is CSAVAGLDEQFF.